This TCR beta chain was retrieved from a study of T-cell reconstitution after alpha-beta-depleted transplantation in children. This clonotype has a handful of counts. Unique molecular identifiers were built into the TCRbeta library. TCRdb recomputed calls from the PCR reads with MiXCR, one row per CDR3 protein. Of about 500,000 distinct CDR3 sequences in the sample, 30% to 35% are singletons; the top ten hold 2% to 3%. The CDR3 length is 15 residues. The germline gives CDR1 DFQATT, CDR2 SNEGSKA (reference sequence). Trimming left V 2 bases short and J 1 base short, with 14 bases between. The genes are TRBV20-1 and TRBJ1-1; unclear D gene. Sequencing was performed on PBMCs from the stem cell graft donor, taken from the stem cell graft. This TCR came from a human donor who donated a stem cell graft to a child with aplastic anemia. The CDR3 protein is CSARMSLGPNTEAFF. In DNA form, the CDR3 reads TGCAGTGCTAGAATGTCACTGGGCCCGAACACTGAAGCTTTCTTT.